This T cell receptor beta chain was documented in a study of beta chain features in type 1 diabetes listed by TCRdb under 2018. For the wider study: Mean age, gender distribution, total cell number and subset yield were not different between patients and healthy donors. Across all samples, about 110 million sorted cells were examined, and cell number per subset correlated strongly with RNA yield. The study compared TCRB repertoires of sorted circulating CD4+ T cell subsets between recently diagnosed type 1 diabetes patients and matched healthy donors. Regulatory and stem cell-like memory subsets were isolated from only 8 patients and roughly eight healthy donors, whereas naive and central memory subsets came from all 28 donors.

As to this clone: No cognate antigen has been identified for it. No base quality information exists; no much larger clone differs at one position.

The entire amount of isolated RNA was reverse transcribed using the High Capacity cDNA Reverse Transcription Kit, so the sequenced TCRB transcripts were expressed ones. Deep immunoSEQ sequencing was performed on naive, central memory and regulatory T cell samples, with an average of around 3.5 million total reads per sample. After sorted cells were lysed in RLT buffer, RNA was extracted with DNase-treated RNeasy Micro or Mini kits, with the choice depending on cell number. To prevent cross-contamination, each cell subset was processed individually, whereas patient and healthy donor samples were processed jointly. The immunoSEQ multiplex PCR was used to amplify TCRB sequences from cDNA, yielding 87-bp fragments that span the CDR3 region. Sequencing of the amplicons was done on the Illumina HiSeq platform. The paper's data handling went like this. Synthetic template baselines were used to correct PCR bias computationally, reads within Hamming distance 2 were collapsed, and singletons that could not be merged were discarded. By aligning reads against IMGT, V, D and J genes, CDR3 length, and insertions or deletions at six rearrangement sites were assigned. Within each subset, clonotype counts were normalized to sorted cell number, and only after that were true diversity and Gini coefficients computed with the tcR R package. The overlap coefficient, calculated on TCRB nucleotide sequences, was used to measure repertoire sharing. Not all clones reach the TCRdb copy of this immuneACCESS table, which keeps in-frame sequences only. Checked studies attribute under half of the gap to unresolved V genes and leave the rest unexplained. V and J calls plus clone size are reproduced from that table; the DNA served to infer D and trimming. This sample lists 25,000 to 30,000 clones; 65% were detected once. The top ten clonotypes cover around 2.4% of the sample.

The investigation overall reported the following: Only small numbers of individuals were included in the HLA sub-analyses, which left unresolved whether HLA type had any influence on TCRB rearrangement. Shorter templates might be favored by PCR, yet because patient and control samples were amplified and corrected together, any such skew would affect both groups equally. At VDJ recombination sites, patients with type 1 diabetes made fewer insertions and deleted more nucleotides, a pattern implying thymic rearrangement abnormalities. Because cDNA rather than genomic DNA was sequenced, highly expressing activated cells could have been over-represented, although no difference in activation and CD3 levels was found between groups. In all four CD4+ subsets, TCRB CDR3 length was moderately but significantly shorter in type 1 diabetes patients. Naive, central memory and regulatory TCRB repertoires appeared to be more similar among patients than among healthy donors.

From a lookup of the germline V gene, CDR1 and CDR2 are SGHAT and FQNNGV. Relative to germline, V is missing 6 bases and J is missing 2 bases, with 5 bases of the junction outside any gene match. The CDR3 runs 14 amino acids, cysteine and phenylalanine included. CDR3 DNA is the only sequence kept; it has 42 bases, read in frame from the first base. From each donor, a single peripheral blood sample of about 116 mL on average was drawn into heparinised tubes. A BD FACSAria II and a panel including CD45RO, CCR7, CD25, CD127, CD95 and CD27 were used to sort naive, central memory, regulatory and stem cell-like memory CD4+ T cells. Every sorted population had a purity above 95%. Right away, PBMCs were isolated by Lymphoprep density gradient centrifugation and were stained directly, with no culture step. So that batch effects would be minimized, each experiment stained and sorted samples in pairs, pairing one healthy donor with one patient.

The TCR comes from a woman aged 25 to 39 with type 1 diabetes. Recombination connected TRBV11-2 to TRBJ1-2, and 8 bases in between align with TRBD1. Sequenced input: Tregs from blood. The label giving this sample's cell subset or site can be read as: regulatory CD4+ T cells. The DNA reads as follows: TGTGCCAGCAGATCCGGACAGGGAAACTATGGCTACACCTTC. It is translated as CASRSGQGNYGYTF.